The following is a T cell receptor beta chain sequence with its context. CDR3 size: 14 residues. Germline lookup yields CDR1 SNHLY and CDR2 FYNNEI. After removal of 4 bases from V and 5 bases from J, the junction contained 3 bases not matched to a gene. TCRdb reanalysed the reads using MiXCR and keeps one entry per CDR3 protein. The sample lists roughly 640,000 distinct CDR3 sequences; 24% were seen once. The record originates from a study of T cell repertoires in cytomegalovirus infection. What was sequenced was CD8+ T cells from PBMCs. The TCR comes from a human donor in good health (CMV status not recorded). Some clones in this sample may be carry-over from other donors' samples. V and J are TRBV2 and TRBJ2-1; 9 nucleotides match TRBD2. Here the CDR3 reads CASSGIAGDNEQFF. In DNA, the CDR3 is TGTGCCAGCAGTGGGATAGCGGGGGACAATGAGCAGTTCTTC.